This T cell receptor (beta chain) was captured by sequencing in a study of shared T cell receptors in the human thymus. V was shortened by 5 bases and J by 6 bases, with 11 bases between the two germline ends. The germline CDR1 and CDR2 sequences are KGHSH and LQKENI. The CDR3 runs to 12 residues. TCRdb's copy holds only in-frame clones and misses some; the assay was immunoSEQ multiplex PCR. The sample includes hundreds of thousands of clones, over 75% of them seen just once. These data also featured in a second study, about human thymus T cells. That report notes: Repertoires from thymus and blood appeared to show biased V and J gene usage.

This TCR was sampled from a boy in the first two years of life with a congenital heart defect. The sequencing input was thymocytes. V and J are TRBV18 and TRBJ2-7; D unresolved. In DNA form, the CDR3 reads TGTGCCAGCTCAGGTCTAGGTGCCGAGCAGTACTTC. This gives the protein CASSGLGAEQYF.